This TCR beta chain was sequenced for a study of OX40 agonist ivuxolimab in advanced cancers. Concerning this clone itself: No antigen is known for it.

Method: immunoSEQ multiplex PCR; TCRdb's copy keeps in-frame clones and lacks some. Of about 86,000 clones in the sample, 91% were seen once. The CDR3 totals 13 residues. The V gene lost 1 base and the J gene lost 10 bases, with 13 bases spanning the gap. The germline CDR1 and CDR2 sequences are SEHNR and FQNEAQ (reference sequence). Findings and limits, study-wide: Among the nonresponders, some also had low normalized T-cell clonal expansion. At 0.1 to 3.0 mg/kg and by week 6, clonal expansion occurred in CD4+ and CD8+ blood T cells.

The chain is built from TRBV7-9 and TRBJ1-2; D is unclear. The sequencing here drew on CD4+ or CD8+ T cells sorted from blood, taken in a trial of the OX40 agonist ivuxolimab. This TCR was sampled from an adult with an advanced solid tumor such as melanoma, head and neck, liver or kidney cancer. In nucleotides, the CDR3 is TGTGCCAGCAGCTTAGGAGGGCGTGAAGACTACACCTTC. It specifies CASSLGGREDYTF.